One sample yielded the 16 T cell receptor beta chains listed below, sequenced in a study of T cells after yellow fever vaccination. TCRdb re-called the 5' RACE reads with MiXCR, one entry per CDR3 protein. Among hundreds of thousands of distinct CDR3 sequences listed, roughly 14% were seen once. The specimen comprised PBMCs, sampled on the day of the yellow fever booster vaccination. These receptors were collected from a man between 25 and 39 years old who received the YFV17D yellow fever vaccine.

This clonotype appeared a few times. The CDR3: CSARDLETSTEQYF. For the CDR3, the DNA is TGCAGTGCTAGAGATCTTGAGACTAGCACCGAGCAGTACTTC. The J gene is TRBJ2-7, the V gene TRBV20-1; 7 bases map to TRBD2. V lost 0 bases to trimming and J lost 6 bases; unmatched junction nucleotides: 8. The germline gives CDR1 DFQATT, CDR2 SNEGSKA (reference sequence). The CDR3 runs to 14 residues.

This clonotype has a count of ten or more. This chain connects TRBV27 to TRBJ2-5, with 15 bases fitting TRBD2. Germline CDR1 reads MNHEY; CDR2 reads SMNVEV (reference sequence). CDR3 length: 14 amino acids. J lost 5 bases, V lost 6 bases, and 1 base had no gene match. DNA of the CDR3: TGTGCCAGCAGGGGACTAGCGGGGGGTGAGACCCAGTACTTC. Its translation is CASRGLAGGETQYF.

V is TRBV14 and J is TRBJ2-4; 10 bases align to TRBD1. In germline, CDR1 is SGHDN, CDR2 FVKESK. This CDR3 contains 17 residues. J was trimmed by 4 bases and V by 3 bases; bases with no gene match: 9. DNA for the CDR3: TGTGCCAGCAGCCAGGGACCGGGACAGGGGCTTAAAAACATTCAGTACTTC. It specifies CASSQGPGQGLKNIQYF.

V usage is TRBV15 and J usage is TRBJ2-2; 8 bases are shared with TRBD1. Per the germline V gene, CDR1 is LNHNV and CDR2 is YYDKDF (reference sequence). V lost 6 bases to trimming and J lost 5 bases; unmatched junction nucleotides: 8. This CDR3 has 15 amino acids. Here the CDR3 reads CATRGGQGGTGELFF. The CDR3 DNA follows: TGTGCCACCAGGGGAGGACAGGGCGGGACCGGGGAGCTGTTTTTT. Looking up the rest from reference TRBV15 and TRBJ2-2 gives the full variable domain: DAMVIQNPRYQVTQFGKPVTLSCSQTLNHNVMYWYQQKSSQAPKLLFHYYDKDFNNEADTPDNFQSRRPNTSFCFLDIRSPGLGDTAMYLCATRGGQGGTGELFFGEGSRLTVL.

Details on this clonotype: One junction end does not reproduce the germline sequence, and a read error may be involved. The rearrangement links TRBV15 to TRBJ1-2; 7 nucleotides match TRBD1. There are 14 residues in the CDR3. CDR1 and CDR2 (germline): LNHNV, YYDKDF (reference sequence). The CDR3 DNA reads as TGTGCCACCAGCAGGGACCCGGGACAGCGACCTTCCCCCTTC. Its translation is CATSRDPGQRPSPF.

This chain links TRBV27 with TRBJ2-1; 11 bases align to TRBD2. The CDR3 spans 16 residues. Unmatched junction bases numbered 3, after V lost 1 base and J lost 4 bases. Germline V gene sequence: CDR1 MNHEY, CDR2 SMNVEV (reference sequence). The CDR3 loop is CASSLYGTSGYNEQFF. The CDR3 DNA follows: TGTGCCAGCAGTTTATACGGGACTAGCGGTTACAATGAGCAGTTCTTC.

Of note for this clonotype: No conserved phenylalanine or tryptophan is present at the end of the CDR3, so a read error is the likely explanation. V is TRBV7-2 and J is TRBJ2-1; D gene uncertain. The V end lost 7 bases, the J end lost 6 bases, and 7 bases lay between the germline ends. CDR3 size: 11 residues. Germline loops: CDR1 SGHTA, CDR2 FQGNSA. CDR3 DNA sequence: TGTGCCAGCACCGGCTTCAATGAGCAGTTCTCC. Its protein product is CASTGFNEQFS.

This clonotype was counted between two and nine times. The rearrangement links TRBV2 to TRBJ2-2, with 11 bases fitting TRBD2. This CDR3 has 17 amino acids. In germline, CDR1 is SNHLY, CDR2 FYNNEI. Losses at the gene ends were 5 bases for V and 0 bases for J; bases not matched to a gene: 5. CDR3 nucleotides: TGTGCCAGCAGTTATTCGGGACTAGCGGCGAACACCGGGGAGCTGTTTTTT. Its protein product is CASSYSGLAANTGELFF.

V is TRBV15 and J is TRBJ2-7, with TRBD1 as a possible D gene (5 bases). Between the trimmed V and J ends, which lost 3 bases and 7 bases, there was a span of 19 bases. In germline, CDR1 is LNHNV, CDR2 YYDKDF (reference sequence). The CDR3 totals 15 residues. CDR3 sequence reads: CATSRAPDRSGEQYF. The CDR3 region has the DNA TGTGCCACCAGCAGGGCTCCGGACCGTTCAGGGGAGCAGTACTTC.

This chain uses TRBV5-1 with TRBJ2-1, with D unclear. Germline loops: CDR1 SGHRS, CDR2 YFSETQ. The CDR3 totals 14 residues. Trimming stripped 3 bases from V and 9 bases from J, with 16 bases between. This CDR3 is CASSSGLGIGEQFF. CDR3 in DNA: TGCGCCAGCAGCTCCGGGTTAGGGATCGGTGAGCAGTTCTTC.

This clonotype was seen more than once but under ten times. The rearrangement links TRBV7-6 to TRBJ2-5; perhaps TRBD2 as D (6 bases). Germline CDR1 and CDR2: SGHVS and FNYEAQ. The V gene lost 4 bases and the J gene lost 4 bases, with 16 bases spanning the gap. The CDR3 runs 15 residues. CDR3 amino acids: CASSSAEGLGETQYF. CDR3 bases: TGTGCCAGCAGCTCCGCGGAGGGTTTGGGAGAGACCCAGTACTTC. The whole variable domain, remainder taken from reference TRBV7-6 and TRBJ2-5, is GAGVSQSPRYKVTKRGQDVALRCDPISGHVSLYWYRQALGQGPEFLTYFNYEAQQDKSGLPNDRFSAERPEGSISTLTIQRTEQRDSAMYRCASSSAEGLGETQYFGPGTRLLVL.

The table lists this clonotype with many counts. J is TRBJ2-1 and V is TRBV5-4; D remains ambiguous. Germline CDR1 reads SGHNT; CDR2 reads YYREEE (reference sequence). CDR3 length: 11 amino acids. V was shortened by 3 bases and J by 12 bases, with 10 bases between the two germline ends. This CDR3 is CASSSPERQFF. CDR3 nucleotides: TGTGCCAGCAGCTCACCGGAAAGGCAGTTCTTC. The whole variable domain, remainder taken from reference TRBV5-4 and TRBJ2-1, is ETGVTQSPTHLIKTRGQQVTLRCSSQSGHNTVSWYQQALGQGPQFIFQYYREEENGRGNFPPRFSGLQFPNYSSELNVNALELDDSALYLCASSSPERQFFGPGTRLTVL.

The V and J genes are TRBV10-3 and TRBJ2-5, with 8 bases matching TRBD2. CDR3 length: 15 amino acids. The V gene's germline CDR1 is ENHRY and CDR2 SYGVKD. The J segment lost 5 bases and the V segment lost 2 bases, leaving 7 bases of the junction unmatched. CDR3 loop: CAISEPSGGRETQYF. For the CDR3, the DNA is TGTGCCATCAGTGAGCCCTCGGGGGGGCGGGAGACCCAGTACTTC.

In this sample, this clonotype turned up a few times. The rearrangement links TRBV9 to TRBJ2-1; TRBD2 matches 7 bases. Germline CDR1 is SGDLS and CDR2 is YYNGEE. The CDR3 extends over 17 amino acids. V lost 3 bases to trimming and J lost 7 bases; unmatched junction nucleotides: 16. The CDR3 sequence: CASSARSGGRLANEQFF. CDR3 DNA: TGTGCCAGCAGCGCACGTTCGGGCGGGAGATTGGCTAATGAGCAGTTCTTC.

CDR3 in amino acids: CSAHDAGRGNTDTQYF. The CDR3 DNA sequence: TGCAGTGCACACGACGCGGGGCGGGGGAACACAGATACGCAGTATTTT. The chain carries TRBV20-1 and TRBJ2-3; 7 nucleotides agree with TRBD2. Germline values: CDR1 DFQATT, CDR2 SNEGSKA (reference sequence). This CDR3 comprises 16 residues. Trimming took 6 bases from V and 2 from J; bases not matched to a gene: 14.

The rearrangement uses TRBV18 and TRBJ2-3, with D uncertain. The length of the CDR3 is 15 residues. Germline CDR1 KGHSH, CDR2 LQKENI. V was trimmed by 0 bases and J by 2 bases, leaving 9 bases between them. The CDR3 nucleotides read TGTGCCAGCTCACCACCGGGGTACCCCACAGATACGCAGTATTTT. Its protein is CASSPPGYPTDTQYF. The whole variable domain, filled in from reference TRBV18 and TRBJ2-3, reads NAGVMQNPRHLVRRRGQEARLRCSPMKGHSHVYWYRQLPEEGLKFMVYLQKENIIDESGMPKERFSAEFPKEGPSILRIQQVVRGDSAAYFCASSPPGYPTDTQYFGPGTRLTVL.